Following are 15 T cell receptor beta chains from one sample sequenced in a study of T cells after yellow fever vaccination. TCRdb re-called the 5' RACE reads with MiXCR, one entry per CDR3 protein. Here the sample spans some 600,000 distinct CDR3 sequences, 10% to 15% being singletons. The source was PBMCs, collected on the day of the yellow fever booster vaccination. These receptors were obtained from a young man who received the YFV17D yellow fever vaccine.

This clonotype was seen a handful of times. The CDR3 sequence is CASSFDTLGHQYSYEQYF. The CDR3 DNA reads as TGTGCCAGCAGCTTCGATACCTTAGGACACCAATACTCCTACGAGCAGTACTTC. This sequence joins TRBV11-2 and TRBJ2-7; D possibly corresponds to TRBD1 (5 bases). The germline V gene encodes CDR1 SGHAT and CDR2 FQNNGV. The CDR3 has 18 residues. The V and J ends lost 3 bases and 0 bases respectively, with 21 bases between them. The whole variable domain, filled in from reference TRBV11-2 and TRBJ2-7, reads EAGVAQSPRYKIIEKRQSVAFWCNPISGHATLYWYQQILGQGPKLLIQFQNNGVVDDSQLPKDRFSAERLKGVDSTLKIQPAKLEDSAVYLCASSFDTLGHQYSYEQYFGPGTRLTVT.

Only a few counts were recorded for this clonotype. J is TRBJ2-5 and V is TRBV9; D not resolved. This CDR3 is built from 13 residues. Trimming shortened V by 0 bases and J by 7 bases, and 10 bases separated the two germline ends. From germline, CDR1 is SGDLS and CDR2 YYNGEE. The DNA for the CDR3 is TGTGCCAGCAGCGTAGCGCAGGAGACGACCCAGTACTTC. This sequence encodes CASSVAQETTQYF.

The CDR3 loop is CASSLAGRGTQYF. For the CDR3, the DNA is TGTGCCAGCAGTTTAGCAGGGCGGGGGACCCAGTACTTC. The V and J genes are TRBV12-3 or TRBV12-4 and TRBJ2-5, with D possibly TRBD2 on 6 matching bases. Trimming pared 0 bases from V and 7 bases from J, leaving 9 bases between. The CDR3 is 13 residues long.

The V and J genes are TRBV28 and TRBJ2-3, with a weak D call TRBD1 (5 bases). V lost 1 base and J lost 6, with 17 bases in between. Germline assignment: CDR1 MDHEN and CDR2 SYDVKM. The CDR3 totals 16 residues. The CDR3 nucleotides read TGTGCCAGCAGTTTATTTGGGGCGACAATTCAGGATACGCAGTATTTT. It codes for CASSLFGATIQDTQYF.

J is TRBJ2-2 and V is TRBV20-1, with 7 bases identical to TRBD1. Germline CDR1 reads DFQATT; CDR2 reads SNEGSKA (reference sequence). CDR3 size: 13 residues. V was pared by 6 bases and J by 7 bases, with 8 bases of the junction left unmatched. The chain's CDR3 is CSAVRGSVGELFF. The CDR3 DNA reads TGCAGTGCGGTCAGGGGGTCTGTCGGGGAGCTGTTTTTT.

This sequence joins TRBV18 and TRBJ2-2; 8 bases align to TRBD2. The CDR3 totals 13 residues. CDR1 is KGHSH and CDR2 is LQKENI in the germline V gene. The ends lost 8 bases at V and 5 bases at J; junction bases unmatched: 4. In DNA form, the CDR3 reads TGTGCCAGCGCCGGGACTAGTACCGGGGAGCTGTTTTTT. Its protein product is CASAGTSTGELFF.

V is TRBV20-1 and J is TRBJ2-2; D uncertain. Germline-derived CDR1 and CDR2 are DFQATT and SNEGSKA (reference sequence). Trimming shortened V by 2 bases and J by 8 bases, and 15 bases separated the two germline ends. This CDR3 has 14 residues. The CDR3 sequence: CSARRFGSGGELFF. For the CDR3, the DNA is TGCAGTGCTAGAAGATTTGGTTCTGGAGGGGAGCTGTTTTTT.

The genes are TRBV25-1 and TRBJ2-1; D remains ambiguous. CDR3 size: 12 residues. The germline V gene encodes CDR1 MGHDK and CDR2 SYGVNS. As DNA, the CDR3 is TGTGCGGTGGGAAAAACCTACAATGAGCAGTTCTTC. Translation gives CAVGKTYNEQFF.

This clonotype was recorded at least ten times. This sequence joins TRBV29-1 and TRBJ2-7; D possibly corresponds to TRBD1 (7 bases). CDR1 and CDR2 (germline): SQVTM, ANQGSEA. Trimming pared 8 bases from V and 0 bases from J, leaving 17 bases between. The CDR3 extends over 14 amino acids. The CDR3 region is CSIYLEGASYEQYF. CDR3 bases: TGCAGCATATACCTGGAGGGGGCCTCCTACGAGCAGTACTTC.

The J gene is TRBJ2-2, the V gene TRBV5-4; 11 bases line up with TRBD2. Germline trimming cut 1 base from V and 3 bases from J; bases unmatched to any gene: 2. CDR3 length equals 16 residues. Germline V gives CDR1 SGHNT, CDR2 YYREEE (reference sequence). CDR3 coding DNA: TGTGCCAGCAGCTTGAAGACTAGCGGGGACACCGGGGAGCTGTTTTTT. As protein: CASSLKTSGDTGELFF. Complete variable domain (other parts from reference TRBV5-4 and TRBJ2-2): ETGVTQSPTHLIKTRGQQVTLRCSSQSGHNTVSWYQQALGQGPQFIFQYYREEENGRGNFPPRFSGLQFPNYSSELNVNALELDDSALYLCASSLKTSGDTGELFFGEGSRLTVL.

This chain links TRBV29-1 with TRBJ2-7; D remains unclear. The CDR3 spans 12 residues. V was trimmed by 4 bases and J by 7 bases, leaving 14 bases between them. In germline, CDR1 is SQVTM, CDR2 ANQGSEA. This CDR3 is CSVVTGFREQYF. CDR3 sequence (DNA): TGCAGCGTTGTGACGGGCTTCCGAGAGCAGTACTTC.

The gene calls are TRBV7-2 and TRBJ2-1; the D gene is possibly TRBD2 (5 bases). Trimming pared 6 bases from V and 8 bases from J, leaving 17 bases between. This CDR3 comprises 14 residues. Germline V CDR1 and CDR2: SGHTA, FQGNSA. CDR3 in DNA: TGTGCCAGCAGGGTCCGTCACAACGGGGATGAGCAGTTCTTC. Translation: CASRVRHNGDEQFF.

This clonotype occurred many times. The chain carries TRBV5-1 and TRBJ2-1, with D uncertain. V lost 3 bases, J lost 8 bases, and 6 bases lay in between. CDR3 size: 11 residues. Looked up from germline, CDR1 is SGHRS and CDR2 is YFSETQ. The CDR3 loop is CASSSRDEQFF. The CDR3 DNA reads as TGCGCCAGCAGCTCTAGGGATGAGCAGTTCTTC.

The chain employs TRBV24-1 and TRBJ2-1; D is tentatively TRBD1 or TRBD2 (5 bases each). This CDR3 contains 15 residues. V was shortened by 7 bases and J by 5 bases, with 17 bases between the two germline ends. Germline V lookup: CDR1 KGHDR, CDR2 SFDVKD. The CDR3 protein is CATRGVEAADNEQFF. The CDR3 nucleotides read TGTGCCACCAGGGGGGTCGAGGCGGCGGACAATGAGCAGTTCTTC.

This clonotype was counted a few times. The chain recombines TRBV7-9 with TRBJ2-7, with a tentative D call TRBD1 (5 bases). V shed 5 bases and J shed 6 bases, with 8 bases lying between them. This CDR3 is built from 11 residues. Germline-derived CDR1 and CDR2 are SEHNR and FQNEAQ (reference sequence). CDR3: CASSPQGEQYF. The CDR3 coding sequence is TGTGCCAGCAGCCCTCAGGGCGAGCAGTACTTC.